The sequence of this TCR beta chain was determined in a study of T cells after yellow fever vaccination. Template switching by 5'RACE produced TCR cDNA, adding a universal primer site and UMIs. TCRdb fed the 5' RACE reads into MiXCR, producing one record per CDR3 protein. The sample holds a few hundred thousand distinct CDR3 sequences, around 8.1% seen once. The CDR3 has 15 amino acids. The germline V and J ends were trimmed by 7 bases and 1 base, with 11 bases remaining between them. The rearrangement joins TRBV12-3 or TRBV12-4 to TRBJ2-6; maybe TRBD1 (5 bases). The receptor comes from a man younger than 35 who received the YFV17D yellow fever vaccine. This sample comprised PBMCs, obtained 35 to 50 days after the first yellow fever vaccination. CDR3 in amino acids: CASTRPGSGANVLTF. Written as DNA, the CDR3 is TGTGCCAGCACTCGCCCAGGGTCTGGGGCCAACGTCCTGACTTTC.